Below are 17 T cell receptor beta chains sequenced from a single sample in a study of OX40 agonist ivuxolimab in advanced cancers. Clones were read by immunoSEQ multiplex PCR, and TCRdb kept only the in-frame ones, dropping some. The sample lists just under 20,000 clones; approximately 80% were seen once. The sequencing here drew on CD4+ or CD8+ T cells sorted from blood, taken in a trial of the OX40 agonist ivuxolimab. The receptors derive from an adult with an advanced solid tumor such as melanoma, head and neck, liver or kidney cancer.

The CDR3 nucleotides are TGTGCCAGCAGTTCCCCGTTAGGTCTACTAAACGCAGATACGCAGTATTTT. Translated, it gives CASSSPLGLLNADTQYF. The genes are TRBV28 and TRBJ2-3, with D unresolved. CDR1 is MDHEN, CDR2 SYDVKM, per germline. The CDR3 runs 17 residues. Trimming shortened V by 4 bases and J by 4 bases, and 21 bases separated the two germline ends. Supplemented by reference TRBV28 and TRBJ2-3, the full variable domain reads DVKVTQSSRYLVKRTGEKVFLECVQDMDHENMFWYRQDPGLGLRLIYFSYDVKMKEKGDIPEGYSVSREKKERFSLILESASTNQTSMYLCASSSPLGLLNADTQYFGPGTRLTVL.

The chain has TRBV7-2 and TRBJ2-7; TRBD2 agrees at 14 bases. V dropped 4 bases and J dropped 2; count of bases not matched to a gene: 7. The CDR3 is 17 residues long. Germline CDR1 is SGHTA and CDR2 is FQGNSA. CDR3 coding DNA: TGTGCCAGCAGCTCCGGGACTAGCGGGAGTAGCCCCTACGAGCAGTACTTC. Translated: CASSSGTSGSSPYEQYF.

The CDR3 region has the DNA TGTGCCAGTGGACTAGCGGTGGTCTCCTACGAGCAGTACTTC. Its protein product is CASGLAVVSYEQYF. J is TRBJ2-7 and V is TRBV6-4, with 10 bases matching TRBD2. V dropped 9 bases and J dropped 0; count of bases not matched to a gene: 5. Germline V gives CDR1 MRHNA, CDR2 SNTAGT. This CDR3 region has 14 residues.

For the CDR3, the DNA is TGTGCCAGCAGCTTACAAGAGACCCAGTACTTC. Translation: CASSLQETQYF. V usage is TRBV7-9 and J usage is TRBJ2-5, with D uncertain. V shed 2 bases and J shed 2 bases, with 0 bases lying between them. In germline, CDR1 is SEHNR, CDR2 FQNEAQ (reference sequence). There are 11 residues in the CDR3.

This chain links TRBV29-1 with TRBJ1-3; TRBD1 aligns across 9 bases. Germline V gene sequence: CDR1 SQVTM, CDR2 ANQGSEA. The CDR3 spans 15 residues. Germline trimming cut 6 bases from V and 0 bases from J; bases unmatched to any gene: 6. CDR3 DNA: TGCAGCGTCCGAGGACAGGGGAGCTCTGGAAACACCATATATTTT. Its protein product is CSVRGQGSSGNTIYF.

CDR3 sequence (DNA): TGTGCCAGCACTGAACAGGGAGGGGTCAATCAGCCCCAGCATTTT. Its translation is CASTEQGGVNQPQHF. This chain links TRBV6-6 with TRBJ1-5; perhaps TRBD1 as D (6 bases). V gave up 7 bases and J gave up 3 bases, with 16 bases separating them. CDR3 size: 15 residues. Per the germline V gene, CDR1 is MNHNY and CDR2 is SVGAGI (reference sequence).

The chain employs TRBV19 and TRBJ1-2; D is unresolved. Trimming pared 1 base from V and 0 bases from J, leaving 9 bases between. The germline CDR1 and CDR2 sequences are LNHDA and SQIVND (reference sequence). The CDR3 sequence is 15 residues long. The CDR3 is CASSIGNRANYGYTF. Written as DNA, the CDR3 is TGTGCCAGTAGTATAGGCAACAGAGCTAACTATGGCTACACCTTC.

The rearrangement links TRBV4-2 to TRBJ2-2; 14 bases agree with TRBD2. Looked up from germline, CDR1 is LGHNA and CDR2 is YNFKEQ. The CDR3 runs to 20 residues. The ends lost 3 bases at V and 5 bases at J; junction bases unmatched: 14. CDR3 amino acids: CASSHPGTSGGGTGTGELFF. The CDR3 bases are TGTGCCAGCAGCCACCCCGGGACTAGCGGGGGTGGAACGGGGACCGGGGAGCTGTTTTTT.

CDR3 in DNA: TGCGCCAGCAGTTATCCCCCCGGGACAGGGGGCGTGAATGAGCAGTTCTTC. This sequence encodes CASSYPPGTGGVNEQFF. This chain connects TRBV5-1 to TRBJ2-1; 12 nucleotides line up with TRBD1. The CDR3 loop spans 17 amino acids. CDR1 and CDR2 (germline): SGHRS, YFSETQ. Unmatched junction bases numbered 13, after V lost 5 bases and J lost 7 bases.

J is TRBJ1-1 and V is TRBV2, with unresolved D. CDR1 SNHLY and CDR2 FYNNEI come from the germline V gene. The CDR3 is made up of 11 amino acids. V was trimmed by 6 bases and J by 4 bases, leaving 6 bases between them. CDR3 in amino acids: CASRYSTEAFF. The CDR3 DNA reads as TGTGCCAGCAGATACAGCACTGAAGCTTTCTTT.

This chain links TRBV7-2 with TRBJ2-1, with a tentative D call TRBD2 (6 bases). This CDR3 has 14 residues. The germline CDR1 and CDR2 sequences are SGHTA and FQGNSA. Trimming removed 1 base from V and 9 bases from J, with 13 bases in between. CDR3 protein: CASSLDPSVGEQFF. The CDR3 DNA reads TGTGCCAGCAGCTTAGATCCTAGCGTGGGTGAGCAGTTCTTC.

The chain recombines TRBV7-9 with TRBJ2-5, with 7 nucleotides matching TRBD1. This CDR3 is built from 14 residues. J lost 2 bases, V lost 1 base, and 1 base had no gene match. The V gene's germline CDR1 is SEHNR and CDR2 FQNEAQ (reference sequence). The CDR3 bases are TGTGCCAGCAGCTTAGGGGGACAGCAAGAGACCCAGTACTTC. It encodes CASSLGGQQETQYF.

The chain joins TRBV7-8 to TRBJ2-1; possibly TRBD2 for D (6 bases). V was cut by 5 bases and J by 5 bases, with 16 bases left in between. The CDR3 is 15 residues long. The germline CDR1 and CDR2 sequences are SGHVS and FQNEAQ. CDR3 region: CASSLRRDWNNEQFF. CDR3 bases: TGTGCCAGCAGCCTGCGCCGGGACTGGAACAATGAGCAGTTCTTC.

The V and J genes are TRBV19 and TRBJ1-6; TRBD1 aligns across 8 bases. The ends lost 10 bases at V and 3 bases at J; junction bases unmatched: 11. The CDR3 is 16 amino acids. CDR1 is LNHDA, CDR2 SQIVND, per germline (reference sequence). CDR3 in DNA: TGTGCCACCAAAAGGTCAGGGGGCAACTATAATTCACCCCTCCACTTT. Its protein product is CATKRSGGNYNSPLHF.

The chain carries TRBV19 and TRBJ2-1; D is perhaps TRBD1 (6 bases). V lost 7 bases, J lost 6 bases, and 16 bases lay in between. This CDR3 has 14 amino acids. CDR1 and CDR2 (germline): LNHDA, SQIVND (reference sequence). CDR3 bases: TGTGCCAGTAAATGGACAGTAGCCGGCAATGAGCAGTTCTTC. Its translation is CASKWTVAGNEQFF.

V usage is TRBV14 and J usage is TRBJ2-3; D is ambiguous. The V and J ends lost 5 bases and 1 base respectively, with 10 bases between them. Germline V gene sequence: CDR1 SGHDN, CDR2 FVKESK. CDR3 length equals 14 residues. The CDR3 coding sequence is TGTGCCAGCAGCTGGGTCCCGCGCACAGATACGCAGTATTTT. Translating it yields CASSWVPRTDTQYF.

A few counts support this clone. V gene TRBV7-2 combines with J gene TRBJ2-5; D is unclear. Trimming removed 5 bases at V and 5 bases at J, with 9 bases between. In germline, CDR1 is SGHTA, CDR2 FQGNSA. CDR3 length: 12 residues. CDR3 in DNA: TGTGCCAGCAGCGCCATGATGGAGACCCAGTACTTC. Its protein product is CASSAMMETQYF.